This T cell receptor (beta chain) stems from a study of Ad26.COV2.S vaccination and SARS-CoV-2 variants. Study summary: Ad26.COV2.S given intramuscularly, once or twice 56 days apart.

Treatment specified: around 19 received Ad26.COV2.S at low or high dose, single or two shots; several received placebo; per-sample allocation not given. Sample collection was performed on day 63 after the first vaccine or placebo injection. This clone is a singleton in its sample. This CDR3 is 14 amino acids long. V lost 7 bases and J 8 bases, leaving 20 bases between the germline ends. Germline-derived CDR1 and CDR2 are LNHDA and SQIVND (reference sequence). The data were produced by immunoSEQ multiplex PCR, yet TCRdb's version contains in-frame clones alone and is incomplete. The table has 450,000 to 550,000 clones, roughly 89% seen once; the top ten hold 2.5% to 3%.

Sequenced material: peripheral blood, taken in a trial of Ad26.COV2.S vaccine versus placebo. The chain is built from TRBV19 and TRBJ1-2; tentative D call: TRBD1 (5 bases). The sequence derives from a person between 18 and 60 years old who received the Ad26.COV2.S COVID-19 vaccine or a placebo. CDR3 bases: TGTGCCAGTACCGATACGGGACGTCCGGGGGGCTACACCTTC. It yields the protein CASTDTGRPGGYTF.